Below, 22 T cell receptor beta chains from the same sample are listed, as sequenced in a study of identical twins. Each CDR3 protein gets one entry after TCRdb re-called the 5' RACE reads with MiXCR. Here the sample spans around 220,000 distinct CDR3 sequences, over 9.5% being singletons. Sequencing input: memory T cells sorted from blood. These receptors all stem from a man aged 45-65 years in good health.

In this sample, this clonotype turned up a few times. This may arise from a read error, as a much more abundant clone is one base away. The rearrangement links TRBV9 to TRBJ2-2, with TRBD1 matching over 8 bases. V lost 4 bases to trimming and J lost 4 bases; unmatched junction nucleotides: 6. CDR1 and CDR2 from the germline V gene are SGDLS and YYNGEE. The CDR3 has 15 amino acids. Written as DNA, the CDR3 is TGTGCCAGCAGCTACGGACAGGGTGTCACCGGGGAGCTGTTTTTT. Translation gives CASSYGQGVTGELFF.

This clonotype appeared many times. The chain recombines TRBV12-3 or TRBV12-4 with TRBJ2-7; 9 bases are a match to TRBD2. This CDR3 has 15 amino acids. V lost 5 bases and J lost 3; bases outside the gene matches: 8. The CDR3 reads CASSPTSGYNYEQYF. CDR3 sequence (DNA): TGTGCCAGCAGTCCGACTAGCGGATACAACTACGAGCAGTACTTC.

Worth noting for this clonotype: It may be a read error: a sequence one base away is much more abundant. The CDR3 DNA reads as TGCAGTGGTAGTCTCAGGGACTATGGCTACACCTTC. Its protein product is CSGSLRDYGYTF. The genes are TRBV20-1 and TRBJ1-2; tentative D call: TRBD1 (5 bases). Per the germline V gene, CDR1 is DFQATT and CDR2 is SNEGSKA (reference sequence). Trimming took off 7 bases at V and 3 bases at J, with 12 bases between the two ends. The CDR3 has 12 residues.

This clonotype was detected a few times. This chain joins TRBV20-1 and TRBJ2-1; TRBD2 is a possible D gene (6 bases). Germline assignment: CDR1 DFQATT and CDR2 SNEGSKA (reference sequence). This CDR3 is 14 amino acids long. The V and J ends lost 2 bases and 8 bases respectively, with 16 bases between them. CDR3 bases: TGCAGTGCTAGAATACGGGGGTCAGCGCATGAGCAGTTCTTC. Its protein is CSARIRGSAHEQFF.

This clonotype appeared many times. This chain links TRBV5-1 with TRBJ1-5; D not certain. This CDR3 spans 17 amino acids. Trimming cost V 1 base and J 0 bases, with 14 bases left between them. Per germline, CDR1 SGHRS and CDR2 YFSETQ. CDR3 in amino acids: CASSLYHEWYSNQPQHF. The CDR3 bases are TGCGCCAGCAGCTTGTATCACGAGTGGTATAGCAATCAGCCCCAGCATTTT.

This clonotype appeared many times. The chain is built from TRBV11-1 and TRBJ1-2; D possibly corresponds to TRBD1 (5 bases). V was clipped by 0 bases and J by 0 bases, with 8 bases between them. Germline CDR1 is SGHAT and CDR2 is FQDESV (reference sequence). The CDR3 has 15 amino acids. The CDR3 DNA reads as TGTGCCAGCAGCTTAGCAAGGACAACTAACTATGGCTACACCTTC. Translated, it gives CASSLARTTNYGYTF.

Here the CDR3 DNA reads TGTGCCAGCAGCACAAACAGGGGGAACACCGGGGAGCTGTTTTTT. As protein: CASSTNRGNTGELFF. This chain connects TRBV11-2 to TRBJ2-2; 7 positions match TRBD1. The CDR3 is made up of 15 amino acids. J lost 1 base, V lost 5 bases, and 4 bases had no gene match. Per germline, CDR1 SGHAT and CDR2 FQNNGV. Variable domain in full (rest from reference TRBV11-2 and TRBJ2-2): EAGVAQSPRYKIIEKRQSVAFWCNPISGHATLYWYQQILGQGPKLLIQFQNNGVVDDSQLPKDRFSAERLKGVDSTLKIQPAKLEDSAVYLCASSTNRGNTGELFFGEGSRLTVL.

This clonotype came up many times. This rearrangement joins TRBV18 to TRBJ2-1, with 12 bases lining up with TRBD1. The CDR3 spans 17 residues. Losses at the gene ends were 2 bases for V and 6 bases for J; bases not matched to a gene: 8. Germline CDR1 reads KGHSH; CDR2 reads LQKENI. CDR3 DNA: TGTGCCAGCTCACCATACACGGGACAGGGGGCGATCAATGAGCAGTTCTTC. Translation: CASSPYTGQGAINEQFF.

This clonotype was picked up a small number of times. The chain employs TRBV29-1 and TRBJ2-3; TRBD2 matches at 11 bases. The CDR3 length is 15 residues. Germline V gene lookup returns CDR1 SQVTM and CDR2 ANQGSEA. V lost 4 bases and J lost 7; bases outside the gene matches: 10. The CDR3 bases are TGCAGCGTTGGGGTAGCGGGAGGGAGGTCAAATACGCAGTATTTT. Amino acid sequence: CSVGVAGGRSNTQYF.

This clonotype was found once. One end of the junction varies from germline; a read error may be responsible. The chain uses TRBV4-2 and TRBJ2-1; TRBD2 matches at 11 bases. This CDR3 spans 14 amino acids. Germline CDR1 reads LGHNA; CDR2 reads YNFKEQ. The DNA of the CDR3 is TGTGCCAGCAGCCAAGATGCTAGCGGGAGGTCTAATCTCTTC. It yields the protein CASSQDASGRSNLF.

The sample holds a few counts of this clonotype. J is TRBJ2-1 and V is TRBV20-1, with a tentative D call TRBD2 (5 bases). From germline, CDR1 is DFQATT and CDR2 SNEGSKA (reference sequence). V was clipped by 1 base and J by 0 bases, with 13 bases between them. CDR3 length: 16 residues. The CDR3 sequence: CSARVPADLSYNEQFF. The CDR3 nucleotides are TGCAGTGCTAGAGTCCCAGCGGACCTCTCCTACAATGAGCAGTTCTTC.

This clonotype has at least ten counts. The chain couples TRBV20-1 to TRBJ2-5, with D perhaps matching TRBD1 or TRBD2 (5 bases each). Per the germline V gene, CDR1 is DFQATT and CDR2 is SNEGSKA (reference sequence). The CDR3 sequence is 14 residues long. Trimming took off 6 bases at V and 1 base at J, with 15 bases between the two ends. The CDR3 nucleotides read TGCAGTGCAAACCGGGACGCGTTCCAAGAGACCCAGTACTTC. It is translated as CSANRDAFQETQYF.

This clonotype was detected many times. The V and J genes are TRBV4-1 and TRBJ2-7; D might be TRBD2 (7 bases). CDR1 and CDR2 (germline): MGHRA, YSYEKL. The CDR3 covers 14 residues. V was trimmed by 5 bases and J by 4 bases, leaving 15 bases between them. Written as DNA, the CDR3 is TGCGCCAGCAGCGCTCCGGGGGGCGTGTACGAGCAGTACTTC. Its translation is CASSAPGGVYEQYF.

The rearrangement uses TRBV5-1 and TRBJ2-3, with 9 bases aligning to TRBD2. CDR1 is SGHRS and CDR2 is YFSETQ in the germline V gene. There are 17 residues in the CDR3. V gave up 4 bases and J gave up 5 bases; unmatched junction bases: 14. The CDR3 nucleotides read TGCGCCAGCAGCACAGGAATAGCGGGAGCGAATGGAGATACGCAGTATTTT. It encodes CASSTGIAGANGDTQYF.

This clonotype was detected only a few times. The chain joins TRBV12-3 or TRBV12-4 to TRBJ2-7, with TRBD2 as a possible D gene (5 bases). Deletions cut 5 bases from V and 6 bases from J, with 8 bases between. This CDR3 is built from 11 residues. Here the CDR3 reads CASSRSGEQYF. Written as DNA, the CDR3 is TGTGCCAGCAGTAGGAGCGGCGAGCAGTACTTC.

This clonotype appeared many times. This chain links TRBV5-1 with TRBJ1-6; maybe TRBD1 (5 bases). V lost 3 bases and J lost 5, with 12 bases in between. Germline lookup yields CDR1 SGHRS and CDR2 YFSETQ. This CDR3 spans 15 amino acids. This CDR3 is CASSSQGGDNSPLHF. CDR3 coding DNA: TGCGCCAGCAGCTCGCAGGGTGGTGATAATTCACCCCTCCACTTT.

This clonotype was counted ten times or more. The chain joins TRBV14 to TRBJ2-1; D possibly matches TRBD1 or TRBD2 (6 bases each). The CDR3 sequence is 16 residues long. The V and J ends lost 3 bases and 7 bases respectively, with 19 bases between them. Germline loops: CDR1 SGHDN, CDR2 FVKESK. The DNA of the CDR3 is TGTGCCAGCAGCCATGTGGGGGGCCCCGGTAGGAATGAGCAGTTCTTC. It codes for CASSHVGGPGRNEQFF.

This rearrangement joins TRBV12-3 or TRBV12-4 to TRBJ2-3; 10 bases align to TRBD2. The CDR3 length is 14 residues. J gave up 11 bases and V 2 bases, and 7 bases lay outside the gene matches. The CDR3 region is CASSLSRLAGVQYF. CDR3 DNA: TGTGCCAGCAGTTTATCCCGGCTAGCGGGGGTGCAGTATTTT.

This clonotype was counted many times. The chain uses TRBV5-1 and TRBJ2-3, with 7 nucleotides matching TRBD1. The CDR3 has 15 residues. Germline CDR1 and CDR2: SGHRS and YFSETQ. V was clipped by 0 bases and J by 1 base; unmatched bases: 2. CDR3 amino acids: CASSLDTGGTDTQYF. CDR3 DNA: TGCGCCAGCAGCTTGGACACAGGGGGCACAGATACGCAGTATTTT.

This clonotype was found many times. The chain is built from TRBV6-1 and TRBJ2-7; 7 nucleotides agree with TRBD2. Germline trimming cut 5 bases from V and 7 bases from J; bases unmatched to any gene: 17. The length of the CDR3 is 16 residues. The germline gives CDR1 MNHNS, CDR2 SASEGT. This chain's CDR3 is CASSSGLGRVMREQYF. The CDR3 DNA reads TGTGCCAGCAGTAGCGGACTAGGGCGGGTTATGAGGGAGCAGTACTTC.

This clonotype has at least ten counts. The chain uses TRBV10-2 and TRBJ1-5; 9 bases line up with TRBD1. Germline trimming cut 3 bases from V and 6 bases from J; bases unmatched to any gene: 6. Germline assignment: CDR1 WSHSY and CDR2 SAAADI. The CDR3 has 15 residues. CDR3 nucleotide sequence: TGCGCCAGCAGTGACACAGGGGGCTACGGTCAGCCCCAGCATTTT. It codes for CASSDTGGYGQPQHF.

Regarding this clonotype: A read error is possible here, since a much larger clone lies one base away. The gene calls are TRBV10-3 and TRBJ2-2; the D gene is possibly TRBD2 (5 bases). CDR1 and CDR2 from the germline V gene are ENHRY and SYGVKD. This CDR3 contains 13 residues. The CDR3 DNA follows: TGTGCCATCATTAACGCTGACACCGGGAAGCTGTTTTTT. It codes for CAIINADTGKLFF.